One sample yielded the 14 T cell receptor beta chains listed below, sequenced in a study of blood T cell repertoires in COVID-19. Measured with immunoSEQ multiplex PCR; TCRdb has only the in-frame clones, and not every one. The sample has 150,000 or so clones; approximately 84% are singletons. The specimen was peripheral blood. The receptors shown here come from a man aged 40-55 years who had recovered from COVID-19.

V usage is TRBV5-6 and J usage is TRBJ2-7, with D perhaps matching TRBD1 (6 bases). CDR3 size: 13 residues. Deletions cut 3 bases from V and 2 bases from J, with 9 bases between. Germline CDR1 SGHDT, CDR2 YYEEEE. The CDR3 reads CASSSQGTYEQYF. The CDR3, as DNA: TGTGCCAGCAGCTCCCAGGGGACCTACGAGCAGTACTTC. The full variable domain, with the rest looked up from reference TRBV5-6 and TRBJ2-7, is DAGVTQSPTHLIKTRGQQVTLRCSPKSGHDTVSWYQQALGQGPQFIFQYYEEEERQRGNFPDRFSGHQFPNYSSELNVNALLLGDSALYLCASSSQGTYEQYFGPGTRLTVT.

The CDR3 bases are TGCGCCAGCAGCCAAGATTGGGGGGCGGGGGCAGATACGCAGTATTTT. Translated, it gives CASSQDWGAGADTQYF. The chain couples TRBV4-3 to TRBJ2-3, with D possibly being TRBD2 (7 bases). Germline CDR1 and CDR2: LGHNA and YSLEER. This CDR3 has 16 amino acids. The V and J ends lost 0 bases and 4 bases respectively, with 14 bases between them.

The chain uses TRBV19 and TRBJ2-7, with 7 bases aligning to TRBD1. Germline V gives CDR1 LNHDA, CDR2 SQIVND (reference sequence). This CDR3 has 13 amino acids. Unmatched junction bases numbered 3, after V lost 3 bases and J lost 4 bases. This chain's CDR3 is CASSIGTAYEQYF. CDR3 coding DNA: TGTGCCAGTAGTATCGGGACAGCTTACGAGCAGTACTTC.

The chain couples TRBV28 to TRBJ1-1; D is unresolved. This CDR3 is built from 13 residues. Trimming pared 6 bases from V and 8 bases from J, leaving 16 bases between. Germline V lookup: CDR1 MDHEN, CDR2 SYDVKM. The CDR3 here is CASSPGKSLEAFF. In nucleotides, the CDR3 is TGTGCCAGCAGCCCGGGGAAATCTTTAGAAGCTTTCTTT. Combining the CDR3 with reference TRBV28 and TRBJ1-1 gives the whole variable domain DVKVTQSSRYLVKRTGEKVFLECVQDMDHENMFWYRQDPGLGLRLIYFSYDVKMKEKGDIPEGYSVSREKKERFSLILESASTNQTSMYLCASSPGKSLEAFFGQGTRLTVV.

This chain links TRBV29-1 with TRBJ2-5, with TRBD1 identical over 9 bases. The germline V gene has CDR1 SQVTM and CDR2 ANQGSEA. Unmatched junction bases numbered 9, after V lost 5 bases and J lost 5 bases. The CDR3 has 14 amino acids. CDR3 sequence (DNA): TGCAGCGTTCCTGACAGGGGGGTATGGGAGACCCAGTACTTC. Amino acid sequence: CSVPDRGVWETQYF.

The CDR3 loop reads CASSLAAGVVEAFF. The CDR3, as DNA: TGTGCCAGCAGCTTAGCGGCGGGGGTAGTTGAAGCTTTCTTT. V gene TRBV11-1 combines with J gene TRBJ1-1, with D possibly being TRBD1 (5 bases). The CDR3 extends over 14 amino acids. Germline CDR1 SGHAT, CDR2 FQDESV (reference sequence). Trimming shortened V by 0 bases and J by 7 bases, and 12 bases separated the two germline ends.

The rearrangement joins TRBV18 to TRBJ1-4; 10 nucleotides line up with TRBD1. Per the germline V gene, CDR1 is KGHSH and CDR2 is LQKENI. This CDR3 has 14 residues. The ends lost 3 bases at V and 8 bases at J; junction bases unmatched: 3. CDR3 protein: CASSPGQGGEKLFF. In nucleotides, the CDR3 is TGTGCCAGCTCACCCGGACAGGGGGGAGAAAAACTGTTTTTT.

The CDR3 is CARSPGQRNTEAFF. As DNA, the CDR3 is TGTGCCAGAAGTCCCGGACAGCGGAACACTGAAGCTTTCTTT. J is TRBJ1-1 and V is TRBV5-3, with D tentatively TRBD1 (6 bases). TRBV5-3 is known as an ORF, though its function is uncertain. V shed 5 bases and J shed 1 base, with 12 bases lying between them. The CDR3 has 14 amino acids.

The chain recombines TRBV28 with TRBJ1-1, with TRBD1 matching 8 bases. This CDR3 contains 13 residues. The V gene end was trimmed by 5 bases and the J gene end by 10 bases; junction bases not matched to a gene: 9. Germline assignment: CDR1 MDHEN and CDR2 SYDVKM. The CDR3 DNA follows: TGTGCCAGCAGTCCCGGGACAGGAAGGGGAGCTTTCTTT. Amino acid sequence: CASSPGTGRGAFF.

This chain uses TRBV29-1 with TRBJ1-1; TRBD1 aligns across 8 bases. J lost 6 bases, V lost 4 bases, and 10 bases had no gene match. CDR3 size: 14 residues. Germline V lookup: CDR1 SQVTM, CDR2 ANQGSEA. This CDR3 reads CSVAKDRGAPEAFF. The CDR3 nucleotides are TGCAGCGTTGCCAAAGACAGGGGAGCTCCTGAAGCTTTCTTT.

The V gene is TRBV21-1, the J gene TRBJ1-2. TRBV21-1 is a pseudogene locus. The CDR3 runs 14 residues. CDR3 amino acids: CASSKALRGSGYTF. The CDR3 DNA reads as TGTGCCAGCAGCAAAGCGCTTAGAGGGTCTGGCTACACCTTC.

CDR3 coding DNA: TGCGCCAGCAGCCAAGAAGGGGCGGGGAATGAGCAGTTCTTC. It codes for CASSQEGAGNEQFF. The rearrangement joins TRBV4-3 to TRBJ2-1; D is possibly TRBD2 (6 bases). V shed 0 bases and J shed 7 bases, with 10 bases lying between them. Germline assignment: CDR1 LGHNA and CDR2 YSLEER. This CDR3 has 14 residues.

The CDR3 protein is CASSVGGGLEKLFF. CDR3 bases: TGTGCCAGCAGCGTAGGTGGGGGACTGGAAAAACTGTTTTTT. The rearrangement uses TRBV9 and TRBJ1-4, with D tentatively TRBD1 (5 bases). This CDR3 has 14 residues. Germline CDR1 SGDLS, CDR2 YYNGEE. V lost 0 bases and J lost 8, with 11 bases in between. The whole variable domain, filled in from reference TRBV9 and TRBJ1-4, reads DSGVTQTPKHLITATGQRVTLRCSPRSGDLSVYWYQQSLDQGLQFLIQYYNGEERAKGNILERFSAQQFPDLHSELNLSSLELGDSALYFCASSVGGGLEKLFFGSGTQLSVL.

The chain joins TRBV2 to TRBJ1-4; D may be TRBD1 (5 bases). CDR1 and CDR2 (germline): SNHLY, FYNNEI. Trimming removed 10 bases at V and 8 bases at J, with 8 bases between. This CDR3 has 10 amino acids. The CDR3 is CATRGEKLFF. In DNA form, the CDR3 reads TGTGCCACTCGGGGGGAAAAACTGTTTTTT.